The rows below give T cell receptor beta chains drawn from one sample of a study of blood T cell repertoires in COVID-19. Data came from immunoSEQ multiplex PCR; TCRdb stores just in-frame clones and leaves some out. This table holds roughly 330,000 clones, over 80% found once. The sample comprised peripheral blood. The receptors derive from a man younger than 45 with COVID-19, enrolled during active disease. CDR3s include the opening cysteine and the closing phenylalanine or tryptophan. The D gene is left open where the match is weak. Clone size is stated in some rows and not others, as once, few, many or a class when expanded.

cdr3_nt,cdr3_aa,d_call,j_call,v_call,clone_size
TGTGCCAGCAATTTAAAGGTTGGAGGTCCTAACTATGGCTACACCTTC,CASNLKVGGPNYGYTF,NA,TRBJ1-2,TRBV2,NA
TGTGCCAGCAGTGGACAGGTGAGCTCCTACGAGCAGTACTTC,CASSGQVSSYEQYF,TRBD1,TRBJ2-7,TRBV6-2/TRBV6-3,NA
TGCGCCAGCAGCTTGGTGGTTTGGCAGGGGGCCACAGATACGCAGTATTTT,CASSLVVWQGATDTQYF,TRBD1,TRBJ2-3,TRBV5-1,NA
TGCGCCAGCAGCCAAGATTTTGGGGGAGGTCAGCCCCAGCATTTT,CASSQDFGGGQPQHF,NA,TRBJ1-5,TRBV4-3,NA
TGTGCCAGCTCACCATTAACAGGGGTGAACACTGAAGCTTTCTTT,CASSPLTGVNTEAFF,TRBD1,TRBJ1-1,TRBV18,NA
TGTGCCAGCAGCTCCCGTAGCGGGCAAGAGACCCAGTACTTC,CASSSRSGQETQYF,TRBD2,TRBJ2-5,TRBV11-2,NA
TGTGCCAGCAGCTTGGAATTAACAGGGGAGGAGACCCAGTACTTC,CASSLELTGEETQYF,TRBD1,TRBJ2-5,TRBV5-6,NA
TGTGCCAGCAGTGGACTAGCGGGGCGTTACAATGAGCAGTTCTTC,CASSGLAGRYNEQFF,TRBD2,TRBJ2-1,TRBV2,NA
TGCAGTGCTAGTGTCCAGCAGCGGTCCTACGAGCAGTACTTC,CSASVQQRSYEQYF,NA,TRBJ2-7,TRBV20-1,NA
TGTGCCATCAGTCCTCGAACAGGGGACGCGGGCTACACCTTC,CAISPRTGDAGYTF,TRBD1,TRBJ1-2,TRBV10-3,NA
TGTGCCAGCAGTGATGGTCTGAGCGCGAATGAGCAGTTCTTC,CASSDGLSANEQFF,NA,TRBJ2-1,TRBV2,few
TGTGCCAGCAGCTCCCGACTAGCGGGGGGGCCAGTTCACGAGACCCAGTACTTC,CASSSRLAGGPVHETQYF,TRBD2,TRBJ2-5,TRBV5-4,NA
TGTGCCAGCAGCTCTCGGACTCATAATGAAAAACTGTTTTTT,CASSSRTHNEKLFF,NA,TRBJ1-4,TRBV7-2,NA
TGTGCCAGCAGCCGGGACAGGGGAGAGACCCAGTACTTC,CASSRDRGETQYF,TRBD1,TRBJ2-5,TRBV12-3/TRBV12-4,NA
TGTGCCTGGAGTGTCTTTGAGAAAAAACTGTTTTTT,CAWSVFEKKLFF,NA,TRBJ1-4,TRBV30,once
TGTGCCAGCAGCAGGACTAGCGGGGACTACGAGCAGTACTTC,CASSRTSGDYEQYF,TRBD2,TRBJ2-7,TRBV7-8,NA
TGTGCCAGTAGTATAGTAGGGGCCAGGGGGCAGTTTTCGGTAGGGGCCAACGTCCTGACTTTC,CASSIVGARGQFSVGANVLTF,TRBD1,TRBJ2-6,TRBV19,NA
TGTGCCACCAGCCTACCAGGGACACGTCAAAAGACCCAGTACTTC,CATSLPGTRQKTQYF,NA,TRBJ2-5,TRBV15,NA
TGTGCCTGGGCCCCGGGACTAGCGGGATTAGTAGATACGCAGTATTTT,CAWAPGLAGLVDTQYF,TRBD2,TRBJ2-3,TRBV30,NA
TGTGGTACGACCGGGACAGGGGGTACTAATGAGCAGTTCTTC,CGTTGTGGTNEQFF,TRBD1,TRBJ2-1,TRBV5-5,NA
TGTGCTAGTGGGCAAGGGGTTTCCACCTCCTACGAGCAGTACTTC,CASGQGVSTSYEQYF,NA,TRBJ2-7,TRBV12-5,NA
TGCAGTGCTAGTGCCGGGACAGGGAACTATGGCTACACCTTC,CSASAGTGNYGYTF,TRBD1,TRBJ1-2,TRBV20-1,NA
TGTGCCAGCAGTACTCGGACAGGGGCCTACGAGCAGTACTTC,CASSTRTGAYEQYF,TRBD1,TRBJ2-7,TRBV6-5,NA
TGTGCCAGCAGCTTCGAGGGAACAGGGTTGGACACTGAAGCTTTCTTT,CASSFEGTGLDTEAFF,NA,TRBJ1-1,TRBV5-4,once
TGCGCCAGCAGCTCCCGGCAGGGTGACGGTCAGCCCCAGCATTTT,CASSSRQGDGQPQHF,NA,TRBJ1-5,TRBV4-1,NA
TGTGCCACCAGTGATCCCAACTACGGGACAGGGGTCACTGAAGCTTTCTTT,CATSDPNYGTGVTEAFF,TRBD1,TRBJ1-1,TRBV24-1,NA
TGTGCCATCAGTGAGTCACACAGGAGCTCCACTACGACAGATACGCAGTATTTT,CAISESHRSSTTTDTQYF,NA,TRBJ2-3,TRBV10-3,NA
TGTGCCAGCAGTTCGCCGGGACATGACTCCTACGAGCAGTACTTC,CASSSPGHDSYEQYF,NA,TRBJ2-7,TRBV28,few
TGTGCCAGCAGCTTAGTCTCTGAAGCTTTCTTT,CASSLVSEAFF,NA,TRBJ1-1,TRBV7-2,NA
TGTGCCAGTACGGCTAGCGGGAGCTGGGAAGAGACCCAGTACTTC,CASTASGSWEETQYF,TRBD2,TRBJ2-5,TRBV19,NA
TGTGCCAGCAGTTACTCCTACAGGAATGAGCAGTTCTTC,CASSYSYRNEQFF,NA,TRBJ2-1,TRBV6-6,once
TGTGCCAGCACAGCTGACAGGCCTTCCTCTAACTATGGCTACACCTTC,CASTADRPSSNYGYTF,NA,TRBJ1-2,TRBV5-4,NA
TGTGCCAGCTCGAGGGGGTTTGGTTCCTACGAGCAGTACTTC,CASSRGFGSYEQYF,NA,TRBJ2-7,TRBV7-8,NA
TGTGCCAGCAGCCCTTCGTACCGCGGCACAGATACGCAGTATTTT,CASSPSYRGTDTQYF,NA,TRBJ2-3,TRBV7-6,NA
TGTGCCAGCAGCTCCACAGAACCCCGACGCTTGAGCACAGATACGCAGTATTTT,CASSSTEPRRLSTDTQYF,NA,TRBJ2-3,TRBV5-6,once
TGTGCCAGTAGAGTAACAGGGGGATCCTACAATGAGCAGTTCTTC,CASRVTGGSYNEQFF,TRBD1,TRBJ2-1,TRBV19,NA
TGTGCCAGCAGCGCACGGGGGACTAGCGGCCACAATGAGCAGTTCTTC,CASSARGTSGHNEQFF,TRBD2,TRBJ2-1,TRBV9,once
TGTGCCAGCAGTTTATCGCCTAGCGGGGGGGCGAATGAGCAGTTCTTC,CASSLSPSGGANEQFF,TRBD2,TRBJ2-1,TRBV27,NA
TGTGCCAGCAGCTTATCGGGGCAGGGGGCTAACTATGGCTACACCTTC,CASSLSGQGANYGYTF,TRBD1,TRBJ1-2,TRBV7-9,NA
TGTGCCAGCAGCCAAGCTGGTGGCTTCCGGGGGAATGAGCAGTTCTTC,CASSQAGGFRGNEQFF,NA,TRBJ2-1,TRBV3-1/TRBV3-2,NA
TGTGCCAGTAGTCCAACAGGGGTCCGACAGCCCCAGCATTTT,CASSPTGVRQPQHF,TRBD1,TRBJ1-5,TRBV19,few
TGTGCCAGCAGCCTGGACAGGGGGAGATGGCAGCCCCAGCATTTT,CASSLDRGRWQPQHF,TRBD1,TRBJ1-5,TRBV5-5,NA
TGTGCCAGTGGGGACAGCCTCTACGAGCAGTACTTC,CASGDSLYEQYF,TRBD1,TRBJ2-7,TRBV19,NA
TGTGCCAGCAGTTCCCTCAGCGGGAGCGGGGAGCAGTACTTC,CASSSLSGSGEQYF,TRBD2,TRBJ2-7,TRBV28,NA
TGTGCCAGCAGCTTGAACCGGGACAGCTCCTACGAGCAGTACTTC,CASSLNRDSSYEQYF,TRBD1,TRBJ2-7,TRBV7-2,NA
TGTGCCAGCAGCGTAGTTGGGACTAGCCCCGCCAATGAGCAGTTCTTC,CASSVVGTSPANEQFF,TRBD2,TRBJ2-1,TRBV9,NA
TGTGCCTCCAGACAGGGAACAGATACGCAGTATTTT,CASRQGTDTQYF,TRBD1,TRBJ2-3,TRBV10-3,NA
TGCGCCAGCAGCCAAGTGGTGGGGCACGGAGAAAAACTGTTTTTT,CASSQVVGHGEKLFF,NA,TRBJ1-4,TRBV4-3,NA
TGTGCCAGCAGCCCGTTTCGAGGTAGCCAATACGAGCAGTACTTC,CASSPFRGSQYEQYF,NA,TRBJ2-7,TRBV5-5,NA
TGCGCCAGCAGCAAACAGGGCCCCGGGGCCAAAAACATTCAGTACTTC,CASSKQGPGAKNIQYF,NA,TRBJ2-4,TRBV5-1,few
TGTGCCAGCAGCCCCGAGTGGGCCGAACGGGCTTTCTTT,CASSPEWAERAFF,NA,TRBJ1-1,TRBV9,NA
TGTGCCAGCAGCCCGAGGATAGTAACCGGGGAGCTGTTTTTT,CASSPRIVTGELFF,NA,TRBJ2-2,TRBV5-8,few
TGTGCCAGCAGCCAAGGGGCAGGGGTTGGCAATCAGCCCCAGCATTTT,CASSQGAGVGNQPQHF,NA,TRBJ1-5,TRBV4-2,NA